The 16 T cell receptor beta chains presented below share a single source sample, sequenced in a study of blood T cells in healthy people across ages. Together with a sample-barcoded 5' primer, a J-beta primer mix was included in a second PCR lasting about 6 to 11 cycles. Using its own MiXCR run on the 5' RACE reads, TCRdb lists one record per CDR3 protein. The table has fewer than 800,000 distinct CDR3 sequences, 49% seen once. The sample was blood. All receptors derive from a woman aged 55-70 years in good health.

This clonotype was seen ten or more times. This chain uses TRBV20-1 with TRBJ2-3; 7 nucleotides align to TRBD2. V was clipped by 5 bases and J by 7 bases; unmatched bases: 6. Germline CDR1 is DFQATT and CDR2 is SNEGSKA (reference sequence). The CDR3 runs 12 residues. The CDR3: CSAAGEGHTQYF. CDR3 nucleotide sequence: TGCAGTGCTGCGGGGGAGGGACATACGCAGTATTTT.

This clonotype was seen a few times. This chain connects TRBV7-2 to TRBJ1-2; a possible D gene is TRBD1 (6 bases). V lost 1 base and J 8 bases, leaving 11 bases between the germline ends. CDR3 size: 13 residues. The V gene's germline CDR1 is SGHTA and CDR2 FQGNSA. CDR3 DNA sequence: TGTGCCAGCAGCTTAGGGCAGGGGTGGGGCTACACCTTC. Translating it yields CASSLGQGWGYTF.

The rearrangement links TRBV7-2 to TRBJ2-1; weak D call: TRBD1 (6 bases). Germline lookup yields CDR1 SGHTA and CDR2 FQGNSA. This CDR3 contains 16 residues. The V and J ends lost 4 bases and 3 bases respectively, with 16 bases between them. The CDR3 loop reads CASSSLGGPLYNEQFF. CDR3 nucleotides: TGTGCCAGCAGCTCCCTAGGGGGTCCCCTCTACAATGAGCAGTTCTTC.

This rearrangement joins TRBV7-8 to TRBJ2-3; D uncertain. The V gene lost 5 bases and the J gene lost 5 bases, with 17 bases spanning the gap. The CDR3 is 15 residues long. Germline V lookup: CDR1 SGHVS, CDR2 FQNEAQ. CDR3 bases: TGTGCCAGCAGCCCGCGCTTCGTGATAGGAGATACGCAGTATTTT. This codes for CASSPRFVIGDTQYF.

The CDR3 sequence: CASSQTKPTGNHGYTF. CDR3 DNA: TGTGCCAGCAGCCAAACCAAACCTACAGGGAACCATGGCTACACCTTC. V is TRBV14 and J is TRBJ1-2; possibly TRBD1 for D (6 bases). The ends were cut back, 2 bases at V and 6 bases at J, with 19 bases in the middle. Germline CDR1 is SGHDN and CDR2 is FVKESK. The CDR3 has 16 amino acids. The variable domain in full, completed from reference TRBV14 and TRBJ1-2, reads EAGVTQFPSHSVIEKGQTVTLRCDPISGHDNLYWYRRVMGKEIKFLLHFVKESKQDESGMPNNRFLAERTGGTYSTLKVQPAELEDSGVYFCASSQTKPTGNHGYTFGSGTRLTVV.

This clonotype was counted ten times or more. V usage is TRBV28 and J usage is TRBJ2-7; a weak D match, TRBD2 (6 bases). Deletions cut 7 bases from V and 0 bases from J, with 19 bases between. In germline, CDR1 is MDHEN, CDR2 SYDVKM. This CDR3 region has 16 residues. Here the CDR3 DNA reads TGTGCCAGCATTGGGGCTCAAGGGGACTTCTCCTACGAGCAGTACTTC. Translating gives CASIGAQGDFSYEQYF.

This clonotype was seen repeatedly, ten times or more. This chain uses TRBV20-1 with TRBJ2-5; TRBD1 is a possible D gene (6 bases). The ends were cut back, 1 base at V and 5 bases at J, with 14 bases in the middle. The CDR3 extends over 14 amino acids. Germline V CDR1 and CDR2: DFQATT, SNEGSKA (reference sequence). The CDR3 DNA reads TGCAGTGCTAGAGCCCCCCAGGGGTCGGAGACCCAGTACTTC. It encodes CSARAPQGSETQYF.

The V call is TRBV28, the J call TRBJ2-1; tentative D call: TRBD1 (6 bases). The V end lost 4 bases, the J end lost 5 bases, and 18 bases lay between the germline ends. The CDR3 covers 16 residues. CDR1 is MDHEN and CDR2 is SYDVKM in the germline V gene. CDR3 protein: CASSSSGHQRNNEQFF. Written as DNA, the CDR3 is TGTGCCAGCAGTTCCTCGGGACACCAAAGAAACAATGAGCAGTTCTTC.

The chain combines TRBV7-3 with TRBJ2-7; weak D call: TRBD1 (6 bases). Germline CDR1 and CDR2: SGHTA and FQGTGA. Trimming shortened V by 3 bases and J by 2 bases, and 14 bases separated the two germline ends. The CDR3 is 15 residues long. Here the CDR3 reads CASSFQGSAAYEQYF. The CDR3 DNA sequence: TGTGCCAGCAGCTTCCAGGGGAGTGCGGCCTACGAGCAGTACTTC. Using reference TRBV7-3 and TRBJ2-7 for the parts outside the CDR3, the full variable domain is GAGVSQTPSNKVTEKGKYVELRCDPISGHTALYWYRQSLGQGPEFLIYFQGTGAADDSGLPNDRFFAVRPEGSVSTLKIQRTERGDSAVYLCASSFQGSAAYEQYFGPGTRLTVT.

The chain employs TRBV29-1 and TRBJ1-1; no clear D gene. V lost 5 bases to trimming and J lost 2 bases, with 15 bases between them. Germline V gives CDR1 SQVTM, CDR2 ANQGSEA. CDR3 length: 14 residues. CDR3 coding DNA: TGCAGCGTTCGGTCCCCCGGGTCAAACACTGAAGCTTTCTTT. As protein: CSVRSPGSNTEAFF.

This clonotype showed up just a few times. The V and J genes are TRBV10-3 and TRBJ2-7; 7 bases align to TRBD1. The germline gives CDR1 ENHRY, CDR2 SYGVKD. The junction had 6 bases not matched to a gene; V was cut back by 2 bases and J by 5 bases. There are 14 residues in the CDR3. CDR3 DNA: TGTGCCATCAGTGAGAGGACAGGCGAACACGAGCAGTACTTC. As protein: CAISERTGEHEQYF.

This chain joins TRBV2 and TRBJ2-2; D unclear. CDR1 SNHLY and CDR2 FYNNEI come from the germline V gene. The CDR3 spans 13 residues. Trimming pared 2 bases from V and 4 bases from J, leaving 5 bases between. CDR3 in DNA: TGTGCCAGCAGTGAAACTTCCACCGGGGAGCTGTTTTTT. Its protein is CASSETSTGELFF.

The chain has TRBV6-2 or TRBV6-3 and TRBJ2-7, with 7 bases fitting TRBD1. Matching the DNA end better, TRBJ2-5 makes the J call doubtful. The CDR3 consists of 13 residues. Germline V CDR1 and CDR2: MNHEY, SVGEGT. The CDR3 loop is CASSYGQAGTQYF. Written as DNA, the CDR3 is TGTGCCAGCAGTTACGGACAGGCGGGGACCCAGTACTTC.

This clonotype was observed a few times. CDR3 bases: TGTGCCAGCAGCCCCACCAATTCCGGGGGGCAGTTCTTC. It is translated as CASSPTNSGGQFF. The gene calls are TRBV5-5 and TRBJ2-1; TRBD2 is a possible D gene (6 bases). V gave up 4 bases and J gave up 12 bases, with 17 bases separating them. This CDR3 contains 13 residues. Germline CDR1 SGHKS, CDR2 YYEKEE (reference sequence).

A note on this clonotype: A junction boundary mismatches the germline segment, possibly from a read error. The rearrangement uses TRBV12-3 or TRBV12-4 and TRBJ2-6; TRBD2 is a possible D gene (7 bases). The CDR3 is 15 residues long. Here the CDR3 reads CVSSSGGRGANVLTF. In DNA form, the CDR3 reads TGTGTCAGCAGTTCCGGGGGGCGGGGGGCCAACGTCCTGACTTTC.

This clonotype was observed a handful of times. The genes are TRBV30 and TRBJ2-7; possibly TRBD1 or TRBD2 for D (5 bases each). This CDR3 spans 13 amino acids. The germline gives CDR1 GTSNPN, CDR2 SVGIG (reference sequence). The ends were cut back, 2 bases at V and 2 bases at J, with 10 bases in the middle. The CDR3 reads CAWSRDATYEQYF. CDR3 DNA sequence: TGTGCCTGGAGTCGGGACGCCACCTACGAGCAGTACTTC.